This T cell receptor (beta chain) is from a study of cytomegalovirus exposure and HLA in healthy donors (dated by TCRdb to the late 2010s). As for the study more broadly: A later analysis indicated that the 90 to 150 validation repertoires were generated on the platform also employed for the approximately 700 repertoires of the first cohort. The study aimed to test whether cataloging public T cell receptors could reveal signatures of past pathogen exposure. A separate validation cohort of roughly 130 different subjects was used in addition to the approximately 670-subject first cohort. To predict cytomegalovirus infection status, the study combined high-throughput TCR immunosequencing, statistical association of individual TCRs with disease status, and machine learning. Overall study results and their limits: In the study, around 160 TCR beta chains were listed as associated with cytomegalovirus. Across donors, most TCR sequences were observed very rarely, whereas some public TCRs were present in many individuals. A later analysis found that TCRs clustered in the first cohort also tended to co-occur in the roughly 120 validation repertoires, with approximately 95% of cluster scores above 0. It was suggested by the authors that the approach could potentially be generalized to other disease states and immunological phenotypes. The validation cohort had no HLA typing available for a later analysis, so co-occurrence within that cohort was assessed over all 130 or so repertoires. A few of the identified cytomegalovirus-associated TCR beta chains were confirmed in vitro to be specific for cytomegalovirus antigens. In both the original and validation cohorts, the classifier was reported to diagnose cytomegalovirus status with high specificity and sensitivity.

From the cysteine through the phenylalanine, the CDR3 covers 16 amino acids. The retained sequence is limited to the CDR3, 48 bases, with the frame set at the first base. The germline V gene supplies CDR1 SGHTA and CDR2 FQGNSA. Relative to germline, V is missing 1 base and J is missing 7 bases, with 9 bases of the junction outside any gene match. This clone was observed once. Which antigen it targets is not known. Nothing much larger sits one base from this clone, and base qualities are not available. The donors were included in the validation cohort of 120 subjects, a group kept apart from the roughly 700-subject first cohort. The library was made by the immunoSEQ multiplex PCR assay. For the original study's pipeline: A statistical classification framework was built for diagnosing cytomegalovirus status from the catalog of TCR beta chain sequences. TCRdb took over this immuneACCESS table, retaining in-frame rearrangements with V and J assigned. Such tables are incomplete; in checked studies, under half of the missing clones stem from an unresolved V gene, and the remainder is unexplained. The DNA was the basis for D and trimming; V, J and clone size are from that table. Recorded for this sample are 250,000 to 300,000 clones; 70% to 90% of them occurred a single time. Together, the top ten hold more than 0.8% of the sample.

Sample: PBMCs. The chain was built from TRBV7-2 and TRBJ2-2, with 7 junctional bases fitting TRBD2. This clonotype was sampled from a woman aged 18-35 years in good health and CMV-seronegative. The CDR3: CASSLDPSGSIGELFF. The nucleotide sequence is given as TGTGCCAGCAGCTTAGATCCTAGCGGTAGTATCGGGGAGCTGTTTTTT.